The 30 T cell receptor beta chains below all came from one sample that was sequenced in a study of blood T cells in healthy people across ages. Primers used in a second PCR of roughly 7 to 11 cycles were a sample-barcoded 5' primer and a J-beta primer mix. TCRdb reanalysed the 5' RACE reads using MiXCR and keeps one entry per CDR3 protein. The sample has some 790,000 distinct CDR3 sequences; about 28% are singletons. What was sequenced was blood. The origin of the receptors is an elderly woman in good health.

The table lists this clonotype with a few counts. A read error is possible here, since a much larger clone lies one base away. The V call is TRBV7-8, the J call TRBJ2-7; D not certain. The end of the DNA aligns better with TRBJ2-5, so the J call may be wrong. This CDR3 has 13 residues. Germline V gene data show CDR1 as SGHVS and CDR2 as FQNEAQ. The CDR3 DNA sequence: TGTGCCAGCAGCCTTACGAGCCGGGAGACCCAGTACTTC. Translating gives CASSLTSRETQYF.

This clonotype was detected ten times or more. V is TRBV7-8 and J is TRBJ2-1; TRBD2 agrees at 8 bases. CDR3 size: 17 residues. V shed 5 bases and J 6 bases; nucleotides not matched to a gene: 15. Germline loops: CDR1 SGHVS, CDR2 FQNEAQ. CDR3 residues: CASSRSAGGGSLNEQFF. The CDR3 nucleotides read TGTGCCAGCAGCCGATCAGCCGGCGGGGGGAGCCTCAATGAGCAGTTCTTC.

This clonotype was seen a handful of times. The chain couples TRBV7-8 to TRBJ2-3, with 10 bases aligning to TRBD2. This CDR3 is 16 amino acids long. V lost 6 bases and J lost 2; bases outside the gene matches: 8. The germline gives CDR1 SGHVS, CDR2 FQNEAQ. The DNA of the CDR3 is TGTGCCAGCAGTCGGACTAGCGGACATCTCACAGATACGCAGTATTTT. Translation gives CASSRTSGHLTDTQYF.

This clonotype was seen only a few times. The V call is TRBV20-1, the J call TRBJ2-7, with 8 bases matching TRBD2. The CDR3 is 13 residues long. Germline CDR1 DFQATT, CDR2 SNEGSKA (reference sequence). Trimming at V came to 2 bases and at J to 4 bases, leaving 4 bases not matched to a gene. In DNA, the CDR3 is TGCAGTGCTAGACCGGGAGGGGAGTACGAGCAGTACTTC. Amino acids: CSARPGGEYEQYF.

This clonotype was counted ten times or more. The DNA of the CDR3 is TGTGCCTGGAGTGCCAGGGCCTACAATCAGCCCCAGCATTTT. This encodes CAWSARAYNQPQHF. V is TRBV30 and J is TRBJ1-5; D is possibly TRBD1 (5 bases). CDR1 is GTSNPN, CDR2 SVGIG, per germline (reference sequence). This CDR3 is 14 amino acids long. Trimming shortened V by 1 base and J by 3 bases, and 10 bases separated the two germline ends. The whole variable domain, remainder taken from reference TRBV30 and TRBJ1-5, is SQTIHQWPATLVQPVGSPLSLECTVEGTSNPNLYWYRQAAGRGLQLLFYSVGIGQISSEVPQNLSASRPQDRQFILSSKKLLLSDSGFYLCAWSARAYNQPQHFGDGTRLSIL.

To note about this clonotype: One end of the junction varies from germline; a read error may be responsible. J is TRBJ2-6 and V is TRBV27; TRBD1 aligns across 10 bases. CDR1 is MNHEY and CDR2 is SMNVEV in the germline V gene (reference sequence). This CDR3 spans 19 amino acids. CDR3 protein: CTSRKRQGAFVSGANVLTF. As DNA, the CDR3 is TGTACCAGCCGGAAGAGACAGGGGGCCTTCGTCTCGGGGGCCAACGTCCTGACTTTC.

This clonotype was seen a few times. V usage is TRBV20-1 and J usage is TRBJ2-3; D gene ambiguous. Trimming took off 5 bases at V and 4 bases at J, with 7 bases between the two ends. CDR1 is DFQATT and CDR2 is SNEGSKA in the germline V gene (reference sequence). The CDR3 runs 11 residues. The CDR3 nucleotides are TGCAGTGCTCGATCTCCAGATACGCAGTATTTT. Its protein is CSARSPDTQYF.

The CDR3 loop reads CASSDSWTGRTEAFF. CDR3 nucleotides: TGTGCCAGCAGTGACTCTTGGACAGGGAGGACTGAAGCTTTCTTT. The chain links TRBV25-1 to TRBJ1-1, with 8 bases that match TRBD1. The CDR3 loop spans 15 amino acids. The germline CDR1 and CDR2 sequences are MGHDK and SYGVNS. With 3 bases clipped from V and 5 bases from J, the junction kept 8 bases outside the gene matches.

In this sample, this clonotype turned up many times. The chain employs TRBV9 and TRBJ2-4; D possibly corresponds to TRBD1 (5 bases). There are 15 residues in the CDR3. The germline V gene encodes CDR1 SGDLS and CDR2 YYNGEE. V shed 0 bases and J shed 0 bases, with 7 bases lying between them. CDR3 sequence (DNA): TGTGCCAGCAGCGTAGAAGGGGCAGCCAAAAACATTCAGTACTTC. It specifies CASSVEGAAKNIQYF.

The table lists this clonotype with many counts. The chain links TRBV6-5 to TRBJ1-6; 9 nucleotides line up with TRBD1. With 2 bases clipped from V and 9 bases from J, the junction kept 2 bases outside the gene matches. This CDR3 region has 14 residues. CDR1 MNHEY and CDR2 SVGAGI come from the germline V gene. The CDR3 region has the DNA TGTGCCAGCAGTTACGGGACAGGGACTTCACCCCTCCACTTT. Its protein is CASSYGTGTSPLHF.

Ten or more counts support this clonotype. V is TRBV7-2 and J is TRBJ1-2; D is perhaps TRBD1 (6 bases). The CDR3 has 15 residues. V shed 2 bases and J shed 4 bases, with 14 bases lying between them. CDR1 is SGHTA, CDR2 FQGNSA, per germline. The CDR3 bases are TGTGCCAGCAGCTTAAAACAGGGACTTTCCTATGGCTACACCTTC. It encodes CASSLKQGLSYGYTF. The variable domain in full, completed from reference TRBV7-2 and TRBJ1-2, reads GAGVSQSPSNKVTEKGKDVELRCDPISGHTALYWYRQSLGQGLEFLIYFQGNSAPDKSGLPSDRFSAERTGGSVSTLTIQRTQQEDSAVYLCASSLKQGLSYGYTFGSGTRLTVV.

At least ten counts were recorded for this clonotype. This chain connects TRBV12-3 or TRBV12-4 to TRBJ1-2, with a weak D call TRBD1 (6 bases). V shed 6 bases and J shed 7 bases, with 12 bases lying between them. There are 12 residues in the CDR3. CDR3 coding DNA: TGTGCCAGCAGGTCAGGGGTAGCTGGCTACACCTTC. Translated, it gives CASRSGVAGYTF.

This clonotype has ten or more counts. The chain uses TRBV15 and TRBJ2-1; D call uncertain. The V end was cut by 0 bases, the J end by 4 bases, with 7 bases between. The CDR3 consists of 14 residues. Germline CDR1 reads LNHNV; CDR2 reads YYDKDF (reference sequence). CDR3 DNA sequence: TGTGCCACCAGCAGAGATAAGGCTTACAATGAGCAGTTCTTC. Protein product: CATSRDKAYNEQFF.

This sequence joins TRBV27 and TRBJ2-1; TRBD2 matches at 8 bases. CDR1 and CDR2 from the germline V gene are MNHEY and SMNVEV (reference sequence). The CDR3 is 15 residues long. The V gene end was trimmed by 6 bases and the J gene end by 4 bases; junction bases not matched to a gene: 8. This CDR3 reads CASRSGSNGYNEQFF. The CDR3 DNA sequence: TGTGCCAGCAGGAGCGGGAGTAACGGATACAATGAGCAGTTCTTC.

The chain carries TRBV6-2 or TRBV6-3 and TRBJ1-2; D gene ambiguous. From germline, CDR1 is MNHEY and CDR2 SVGEGT. With 6 bases removed from V and 8 bases from J, the gap between germline ends came to 19 bases. This CDR3 region has 14 residues. The CDR3 DNA sequence: TGTGCCAGCAGACCTCGGTCCGAGGAGGGCGGCTACACCTTC. Protein product: CASRPRSEEGGYTF.

This clonotype was detected ten times or more. The chain is built from TRBV6-2 or TRBV6-3 and TRBJ1-2, with D tentatively TRBD1 (5 bases). Trimming took 7 bases from V and 5 from J, leaving 14 bases between them. The CDR3 runs to 13 residues. CDR1 and CDR2 from the germline V gene are MNHEY and SVGEGT. CDR3 in amino acids: CASKWTTGYGYTF. CDR3 coding DNA: TGTGCCAGCAAATGGACAACAGGTTATGGCTACACCTTC.

The sample holds one count of this clonotype. The chain has TRBV29-1 and TRBJ2-6; D gene unclear. V was shortened by 8 bases and J by 0 bases, with 8 bases between the two germline ends. The CDR3 is 13 residues long. Germline CDR1 reads SQVTM; CDR2 reads ANQGSEA. The CDR3 loop is CSFLDSGANVLTF. The CDR3 DNA is TGCAGCTTCCTGGACTCTGGGGCCAACGTCCTGACTTTC. The full variable domain, rest sourced from reference TRBV29-1 and TRBJ2-6, is SAVISQKPSRDICQRGTSLTIQCQVDSQVTMMFWYRQQPGQSLTLIATANQGSEATYESGFVIDKFPISRPNLTFSTLTVSNMSPEDSSIYLCSFLDSGANVLTFGAGSRLTVL.

As for this clonotype: A much larger clone differs by one base, so this may be a read error. The chain links TRBV12-3 or TRBV12-4 to TRBJ2-5; D possibly uses TRBD1 or TRBD2 (5 bases each). The J call could be wrong; TRBJ2-7 is a better fit for the DNA end. CDR3 length equals 14 residues. CDR3 sequence reads: CASSRRGAEDEQYF. The CDR3 DNA reads TGTGCCAGCAGTCGCCGAGGGGCCGAGGACGAGCAGTACTTC.

This clonotype was detected only a few times. The rearrangement links TRBV2 to TRBJ2-7; a possible D gene is TRBD2 (6 bases). CDR1 is SNHLY, CDR2 FYNNEI, per germline. The CDR3 runs 14 residues. Trimming pared 6 bases from V and 0 bases from J, leaving 12 bases between. This CDR3 is CASSLLATSYEQYF. As DNA, the CDR3 is TGTGCCAGCAGCCTTCTAGCGACCTCCTACGAGCAGTACTTC.

This clonotype occurred many times. V and J are TRBV10-3 and TRBJ1-6, with 8 bases fitting TRBD1. The germline gives CDR1 ENHRY, CDR2 SYGVKD. The CDR3 is 13 residues long. V lost 8 bases and J lost 6; bases outside the gene matches: 3. Written as DNA, the CDR3 is TGTGCCATCGGACAGGGAATTAATTCACCCCTCCACTTT. Translated: CAIGQGINSPLHF.

About this clonotype itself: A much larger clonotype is one base distant, so this may be a read error. The chain employs TRBV20-1 and TRBJ2-1, with D possibly being TRBD1 or TRBD2 (6 bases each). The CDR3 is 15 residues long. Germline V lookup: CDR1 DFQATT, CDR2 SNEGSKA (reference sequence). V lost 6 bases, J lost 13 bases, and 28 bases lay in between. CDR3 in amino acids: CSASLTGAPRETQFF. The CDR3, as DNA: TGCAGTGCCTCCCTAACGGGGGCCCCCAGAGAGACCCAGTTCTTC.

The sample holds many counts of this clonotype. The chain links TRBV7-9 to TRBJ2-1, with D perhaps matching TRBD2 (5 bases). V was shortened by 2 bases and J by 0 bases, with 11 bases between the two germline ends. This CDR3 has 16 residues. Looked up from germline, CDR1 is SEHNR and CDR2 is FQNEAQ (reference sequence). The CDR3 DNA reads as TGTGCCAGCAGCTTATCTGGCGGGTACTCCTACAATGAGCAGTTCTTC. Residues: CASSLSGGYSYNEQFF.

This clonotype was counted at least ten times. The chain joins TRBV12-3 or TRBV12-4 to TRBJ2-7; 8 bases are a match to TRBD2. The CDR3 totals 13 residues. With 7 bases clipped from V and 7 bases from J, the junction kept 9 bases outside the gene matches. CDR3 nucleotide sequence: TGTGCCAGCAATCGGGGGGGTTGGCGAGAGCAGTACTTC. It is translated as CASNRGGWREQYF.

V is TRBV28 and J is TRBJ1-1; possible D gene TRBD1, 5 bases. Trimming pared 4 bases from V and 6 bases from J, leaving 18 bases between. The CDR3 extends over 15 amino acids. Germline CDR1 and CDR2: MDHEN and SYDVKM. The CDR3 region is CASSSRQTPLSEAFF. DNA of the CDR3: TGTGCCAGCAGTTCTCGACAGACGCCTCTTTCTGAAGCTTTCTTT.

For this clonotype: A much bigger clone sits one base away, suggesting this may be a read error. This chain connects TRBV25-1 to TRBJ2-6; D is perhaps TRBD1 (5 bases). CDR3 length: 17 amino acids. CDR1 and CDR2 (germline): MGHDK, SYGVNS. For the CDR3, the DNA is TGTGCCAGCAGTGAATGGGGCCTTTACTCTGGGGCCAACGTCCGGACTTTC. This translates into CASSEWGLYSGANVRTF.

V is TRBV30 and J is TRBJ2-2, with D unclear. V was pared by 8 bases and J by 0 bases, with 13 bases between. The CDR3 consists of 14 residues. Germline V gives CDR1 GTSNPN, CDR2 SVGIG (reference sequence). DNA of the CDR3: TGTGCCAGTCCTGGGCTCGCGAACACCGGGGAGCTGTTTTTT. Translated, it gives CASPGLANTGELFF.

This clonotype was detected ten times or more. V and J are TRBV30 and TRBJ2-1; D unclear. The CDR3 length is 14 residues. Germline loops: CDR1 GTSNPN, CDR2 SVGIG (reference sequence). V lost 0 bases and J 9 bases, leaving 15 bases between the germline ends. The CDR3 loop reads CAWSVRGGGGEQFF. The CDR3 DNA reads as TGTGCCTGGAGTGTTCGCGGTGGTGGCGGTGAGCAGTTCTTC.

The J gene is TRBJ2-2, the V gene TRBV20-1, with D perhaps matching TRBD2 (6 bases). The CDR3 is made up of 14 amino acids. In germline, CDR1 is DFQATT, CDR2 SNEGSKA (reference sequence). Deletions cut 3 bases from V and 0 bases from J, with 8 bases between. The CDR3 is CSASLAANTGELFF. The DNA of the CDR3 is TGCAGTGCTAGCTTAGCGGCGAACACCGGGGAGCTGTTTTTT.

A note on this clonotype: One end of the junction is discordant with germline, which a read error may explain. This chain joins TRBV12-3 or TRBV12-4 and TRBJ1-5, with D unresolved. The CDR3 extends over 15 amino acids. The CDR3 loop is CASSVWQVSDQPQHF. The CDR3, as DNA: TGTGCCAGCAGCGTATGGCAGGTTAGCGATCAGCCCCAGCATTTT.

In this sample, this clonotype turned up many times. The chain has TRBV5-6 and TRBJ2-5; D unclear. This CDR3 region has 13 residues. CDR1 and CDR2 from the germline V gene are SGHDT and YYEEEE. Trimming left V 2 bases short and J 3 bases short, with 8 bases between. CDR3 DNA: TGTGCCAGCAGCTTCAGACTGAAAGAGACCCAGTACTTC. Protein: CASSFRLKETQYF.